This T cell receptor beta chain was profiled in a study of neurological immune-mediated disorders. This clonotype appeared many times. What it binds is not known. The V and J ends lost 6 bases and 3 bases, in that order; junction bases with no gene match: 4. The germline V gene has CDR1 SEHNR and CDR2 FQNEAQ (reference sequence). This CDR3 has 14 amino acids. Source material was 2 million unsorted PBMCs, stored at -80 °C in RNAlater. Overall study results and limits: Clinical features showed no association with the multiple sclerosis repertoire cluster, and MRI features showed none either.

Synthesis of cDNA was carried out by template-switch 5'RACE. The reaction used 10-nucleotide random UMIs. One entry per CDR3 protein, called by TCRdb with MiXCR from the 5' RACE reads. In the table there are more than 50,000 distinct CDR3 sequences, less than 4% of which are singletons. V is TRBV7-9 and J is TRBJ2-7, with 11 bases fitting TRBD2. The material sequenced was PBMCs. The TCR comes from a woman aged 45-60 years with multiple sclerosis. The CDR3 spells CASRPLAGVYEQYF. CDR3 DNA: TGTGCCAGCAGACCACTAGCGGGAGTCTACGAGCAGTACTTC.